Below are 9 T cell receptor beta chains sequenced from a single sample in a study of T cells in Graves' hyperthyroidism and ophthalmopathy. RNA transcripts gave rise to amplified TCR beta CDR3 regions. The HTBI primer set drove a first-round RT-PCR of the TCR CDR3. A single record per CDR3 protein comes from TCRdb applying MiXCR to the multiplex PCR reads. Here the sample spans 620,000 or so distinct CDR3 sequences, roughly 15% being singletons. Source material: blood. The source is a woman aged 45-60 years with Graves' ophthalmopathy.

This clonotype came up many times. The chain combines TRBV7-9 with TRBJ2-7; TRBD1 matches 11 bases. The CDR3 runs 15 residues. Germline-derived CDR1 and CDR2 are SEHNR and FQNEAQ (reference sequence). V gave up 5 bases and J gave up 0 bases; unmatched junction bases: 3. CDR3 in amino acids: CASSRDRGSSYEQYF. The CDR3 DNA sequence: TGTGCCAGCAGCCGGGACAGGGGGAGCTCCTACGAGCAGTACTTC.

The chain couples TRBV6-5 to TRBJ2-1; TRBD1 matches at 7 bases. The CDR3 has 18 amino acids. Looked up from germline, CDR1 is MNHEY and CDR2 is SVGAGI. The V segment lost 0 bases and the J segment 9 bases; nucleotides outside the gene matches: 17. CDR3 DNA sequence: TGTGCCAGCAGTTACTCGGATACAGGGGATTATTTAAACGGTGAGCAGTTCTTC. Amino acid sequence: CASSYSDTGDYLNGEQFF.

This clonotype was found many times. This rearrangement joins TRBV6-1 to TRBJ2-7; unclear D gene. Trimming took off 6 bases at V and 2 bases at J, with 8 bases between the two ends. The CDR3 extends over 12 amino acids. CDR1 and CDR2 from the germline V gene are MNHNS and SASEGT. The CDR3 sequence is CASRKGTYEQYF. The CDR3 DNA reads TGTGCCAGCAGGAAAGGAACCTACGAGCAGTACTTC.

This clonotype was detected a few times. As DNA, the CDR3 is TGTGCCACCAGCGACAGGGGGTATGAAAAACTGTTTTTT. The encoded protein is CATSDRGYEKLFF. The genes are TRBV15 and TRBJ1-4; TRBD1 matches 9 bases. Germline loops: CDR1 LNHNV, CDR2 YYDKDF (reference sequence). This CDR3 region has 13 residues. V lost 5 bases and J lost 6; bases outside the gene matches: 1. Combining the CDR3 with reference TRBV15 and TRBJ1-4 gives the whole variable domain DAMVIQNPRYQVTQFGKPVTLSCSQTLNHNVMYWYQQKSSQAPKLLFHYYDKDFNNEADTPDNFQSRRPNTSFCFLDIRSPGLGDTAMYLCATSDRGYEKLFFGSGTQLSVL.

This clonotype was counted a few times. The J gene is TRBJ2-1, the V gene TRBV2; TRBD1 aligns across 10 bases. With V trimmed by 6 bases and J by 7 bases, 6 bases remained unmatched. The CDR3 length is 14 residues. Germline V gene data show CDR1 as SNHLY and CDR2 as FYNNEI. The DNA of the CDR3 is TGTGCCAGCAGAAACCCGGGACAGGGGAATGAGCAGTTCTTC. Its protein product is CASRNPGQGNEQFF. Supplemented by reference TRBV2 and TRBJ2-1, the full variable domain reads EPEVTQTPSHQVTQMGQEVILRCVPISNHLYFYWYRQILGQKVEFLVSFYNNEISEKSEIFDDQFSVERPDGSNFTLKIRSTKLEDSAMYFCASRNPGQGNEQFFGPGTRLTVL.

Many counts were recorded for this clonotype. V usage is TRBV7-2 and J usage is TRBJ1-1, with a weak D call TRBD1 (6 bases). This CDR3 is built from 15 residues. Trimming left V 1 base short and J 3 bases short, with 12 bases between. The V gene's germline CDR1 is SGHTA and CDR2 FQGNSA. The chain's CDR3 is CASSLVWQGYTEAFF. The CDR3 bases are TGTGCCAGCAGCTTAGTCTGGCAGGGGTACACTGAAGCTTTCTTT.

On this clonotype: Sequence at one end of the junction differs from germline and may be a read error. The V gene is TRBV5-1, the J gene TRBJ1-4, with D possibly matching TRBD1 (5 bases). CDR1 and CDR2 from the germline V gene are SGHRS and YFSETQ. This CDR3 spans 13 amino acids. The CDR3 bases are TGCGCCAGCAGCTTGTCTCAGGGTGAAAAACCGTTTTTT. Residues: CASSLSQGEKPFF.

Details on this clonotype: This clone may be a read error of a much larger clone one base away. This chain links TRBV7-2 with TRBJ1-4; D is perhaps TRBD1 (5 bases). V lost 5 bases, J lost 3 bases, and 10 bases lay in between. Germline CDR1 SGHTA, CDR2 FQGNSA. The CDR3 is 14 amino acids. CDR3 sequence (DNA): TGTGCCAGCAGCACCTGGGACGCTAATGAAAAACTGTTTTTT. Its protein product is CASSTWDANEKLFF.

This clonotype was detected ten times or more. J is TRBJ2-1 and V is TRBV24-1; TRBD2 aligns across 16 bases. V was clipped by 3 bases and J by 0 bases; unmatched bases: 4. Germline values: CDR1 KGHDR, CDR2 SFDVKD. The CDR3 is 19 amino acids. CDR3 sequence reads: CATSDVGLAGGSSYNEQFF. As DNA, the CDR3 is TGTGCCACCAGTGATGTGGGACTAGCGGGAGGGAGCTCCTACAATGAGCAGTTCTTC.